This TCR beta chain was documented in a study of cytomegalovirus exposure and HLA in healthy donors. Across the study: Membership in the Caucasian-associated ancestry cluster was found for 81% of almost 400 genotyped donors.

Study results and limitations: An Asian-associated ancestry cluster reportedly showed fewer N-insertions than the approximately 600-donor mean in a later analysis. Other equally common chains were less clonally expanded than HLA-associated TCR beta chains, a later analysis showed.

For this clone: Its antigen is not identified.

Those who donated were healthy bone marrow donors. The V and J ends lost 6 bases and 6 bases, in that order; junction bases with no gene match: 13. Germline values: CDR1 KGHSH, CDR2 LQKENI. The CDR3 loop spans 16 amino acids. PCR used 60 Vbeta primers and 13 Jbeta primers. Data came from immunoSEQ multiplex PCR; TCRdb stores just in-frame clones and leaves some out. Counted here are under 150,000 clones, about 75% occurring once; the ten biggest clones make up approximately 4%. Material for sequencing was PBMCs. This chain connects TRBV18 to TRBJ2-7, with 11 bases fitting TRBD2. The sequence came from a man aged 18 to 30 in good health and CMV-seronegative. CDR3 DNA: TGTGCCAGCTCTCTAACTAGCGGGAGATTTCGGATCGAGCAGTACTTC. Translation: CASSLTSGRFRIEQYF.